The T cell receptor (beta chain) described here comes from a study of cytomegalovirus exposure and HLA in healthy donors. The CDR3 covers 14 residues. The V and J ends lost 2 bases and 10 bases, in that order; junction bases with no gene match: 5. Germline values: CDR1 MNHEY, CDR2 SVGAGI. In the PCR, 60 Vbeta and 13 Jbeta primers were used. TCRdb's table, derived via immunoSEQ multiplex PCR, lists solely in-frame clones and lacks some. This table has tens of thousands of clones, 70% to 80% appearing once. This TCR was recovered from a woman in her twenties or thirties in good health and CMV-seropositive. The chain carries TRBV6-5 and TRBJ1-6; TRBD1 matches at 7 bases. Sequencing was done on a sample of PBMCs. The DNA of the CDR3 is TGTGCCAGCAGTTACGACAGGGCGGAATCACCCCTCCACTTT. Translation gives CASSYDRAESPLHF.